This T cell receptor beta chain derives from a study of blood T cell repertoires in COVID-19. Clones were read by immunoSEQ multiplex PCR, and TCRdb kept only the in-frame ones, dropping some. The top ten clones hold under 3% of a sample with about 150,000 clones, around 87% of them seen once. J lost 2 bases, V lost 4 bases, and 8 bases had no gene match. The germline CDR1 and CDR2 sequences are SGHNT and YYREEE (reference sequence). This CDR3 is built from 16 residues. The chain is built from TRBV5-4 and TRBJ2-3, with 9 bases that match TRBD2. The sequence was obtained from a woman older than 75 with COVID-19, enrolled during active disease. The sequenced sample consisted of peripheral blood. The CDR3 spells CASSPVAGVLTDTQYF. CDR3 DNA sequence: TGTGCCAGCAGCCCCGTAGCGGGAGTCCTCACAGATACGCAGTATTTT.